The 28 T cell receptor beta chains in this list originate from one sample, sequenced in a study of blood T cells in healthy people across ages. A second roughly 6 to 12 cycle PCR used barcoded and J-beta primers. TCRdb itself ran the 5' RACE reads through MiXCR, one entry per CDR3 protein. This table holds about 1 million distinct CDR3 sequences, around 27% found once. The same data also contributed to another study, on T cells of mothers and their children.

Sequenced material: blood. These receptors were collected from a girl between 2 and 10 years old in good health.

This sequence joins TRBV4-2 and TRBJ2-1; the D gene is possibly TRBD2 (7 bases). Germline V gene sequence: CDR1 LGHNA, CDR2 YNFKEQ. V lost 3 bases, J lost 7 bases, and 13 bases lay in between. The CDR3 is 14 residues long. DNA of the CDR3: TGTGCCAGCAGCCACGGAGGGGGGGGGAATGAGCAGTTCTTC. The encoded protein is CASSHGGGGNEQFF.

In this sample, this clonotype turned up a few times. The V gene is TRBV7-2, the J gene TRBJ2-1, with D hard to call. The J call may not be correct, given that the DNA end is closer to TRBJ2-7. The CDR3 is 13 amino acids. Germline V gene sequence: CDR1 SGHTA, CDR2 FQGNSA. The CDR3 sequence: CASSFTETYEQYF. The CDR3, as DNA: TGTGCCAGCAGCTTTACAGAGACCTACGAGCAGTACTTC.

The V call is TRBV9, the J call TRBJ2-1; D not resolved. The V gene lost 4 bases and the J gene lost 6 bases, with 14 bases spanning the gap. Germline V gene lookup returns CDR1 SGDLS and CDR2 YYNGEE. The CDR3 loop spans 14 amino acids. CDR3 nucleotide sequence: TGTGCCAGCAGCCCCCAGGCATCACCCAATGAGCAGTTCTTC. It codes for CASSPQASPNEQFF.

The chain carries TRBV9 and TRBJ1-1; no clear D. Trimming removed 2 bases from V and 6 bases from J, with 11 bases in between. This CDR3 has 13 amino acids. CDR1 SGDLS and CDR2 YYNGEE come from the germline V gene. This CDR3 reads CASSVSGLAEAFF. DNA of the CDR3: TGTGCCAGCAGCGTTTCGGGTTTAGCTGAAGCTTTCTTT.

The chain has TRBV2 and TRBJ1-5; D is possibly TRBD1 (6 bases). CDR1 is SNHLY and CDR2 is FYNNEI in the germline V gene. The CDR3 totals 15 residues. V gave up 5 bases and J gave up 7 bases, with 18 bases separating them. The CDR3 coding sequence is TGTGCCAGCAGTACCCGAACAGGGCCCCTCCAGCCCCAGCATTTT. Protein sequence: CASSTRTGPLQPQHF.

The genes are TRBV28 and TRBJ1-1; D is unresolved. Germline V lookup: CDR1 MDHEN, CDR2 SYDVKM. The CDR3 runs to 15 residues. V was trimmed by 2 bases and J by 0 bases, leaving 10 bases between them. For the CDR3, the DNA is TGTGCCAGCAGTTTACGGCAGGTGGTGAACACTGAAGCTTTCTTT. Encoded protein: CASSLRQVVNTEAFF.

This clonotype came up a few times. The chain joins TRBV7-8 to TRBJ1-4; TRBD1 aligns across 8 bases. V dropped 4 bases and J dropped 6; count of bases not matched to a gene: 16. CDR3 size: 18 residues. Germline lookup yields CDR1 SGHVS and CDR2 FQNEAQ. The CDR3 sequence is CASSSPGTGVTYDEKLFF. Written as DNA, the CDR3 is TGTGCCAGCAGCTCCCCCGGGACAGGTGTGACATACGATGAAAAACTGTTTTTT.

This clonotype was detected a few times. V is TRBV7-9 and J is TRBJ2-5; D is ambiguous. The CDR3 loop spans 13 amino acids. The V and J ends lost 3 bases and 4 bases respectively, with 9 bases between them. Per the germline V gene, CDR1 is SEHNR and CDR2 is FQNEAQ (reference sequence). CDR3 DNA sequence: TGTGCCAGCAGCTTCGACCTTCGAGAGACCCAGTACTTC. Protein: CASSFDLRETQYF.

The chain couples TRBV7-3 to TRBJ2-3, with 8 positions matching TRBD2. Germline trimming cut 1 base from V and 5 bases from J; bases unmatched to any gene: 5. This CDR3 has 15 amino acids. Germline lookup yields CDR1 SGHTA and CDR2 FQGTGA. CDR3 amino acids: CASSLIGRAKDTQYF. CDR3 DNA: TGTGCCAGCAGCTTAATCGGGAGGGCCAAAGATACGCAGTATTTT.

In its sample, this clonotype was seen a few times. The CDR3 DNA reads as TGTGCCAGCAGCCTCATGCGGGGGGAGCAGTTCTTC. This encodes CASSLMRGEQFF. The chain combines TRBV9 with TRBJ2-1, with 7 bases that match TRBD2. CDR1 and CDR2 from the germline V gene are SGDLS and YYNGEE. The trim removed 4 bases at V and 10 bases at J, leaving 5 bases unmatched. This CDR3 is built from 12 residues.

In this sample, this clonotype turned up a few times. The V call is TRBV20-1, the J call TRBJ2-1; D remains ambiguous. The germline V and J ends were trimmed by 6 bases and 3 bases, with 18 bases remaining between them. Per the germline V gene, CDR1 is DFQATT and CDR2 is SNEGSKA (reference sequence). The CDR3 totals 15 residues. The CDR3 bases are TGCAGTGCCCTGCCGGACCTGTACCGCTACAATGAGCAGTTCTTC. It specifies CSALPDLYRYNEQFF.

The genes are TRBV29-1 and TRBJ2-7; D may match TRBD1 or TRBD2 (5 bases each). This CDR3 is built from 16 residues. Trimming took off 5 bases at V and 0 bases at J, with 20 bases between the two ends. CDR1 and CDR2 from the germline V gene are SQVTM and ANQGSEA. DNA of the CDR3: TGCAGCGTTTCCGAAGAGGGGCTGCTAGACTCCTACGAGCAGTACTTC. The encoded protein is CSVSEEGLLDSYEQYF.

This clonotype turned up a few times. The chain's CDR3 is CSVGLTGGASYNEQFF. The CDR3 DNA is TGCAGCGTTGGACTGACGGGGGGAGCTTCCTACAATGAGCAGTTCTTC. J is TRBJ2-1 and V is TRBV29-1; 7 bases align to TRBD2. The CDR3 loop spans 16 amino acids. Per the germline V gene, CDR1 is SQVTM and CDR2 is ANQGSEA. V gave up 4 bases and J gave up 1 base; unmatched junction bases: 10.

This clonotype occurred a few times. V and J are TRBV4-3 and TRBJ2-5; tentatively, D is TRBD2 (6 bases). Germline V gives CDR1 LGHNA, CDR2 YSLEER. V was pared by 1 base and J by 6 bases, with 18 bases between. This CDR3 comprises 16 residues. The CDR3 nucleotides are TGCGCCAGCAGCCAAGCTCTCCCGGGAGCCGCACAGACCCAGTACTTC. Protein sequence: CASSQALPGAAQTQYF.

The V call is TRBV6-2 or TRBV6-3, the J call TRBJ2-1, with 8 bases identical to TRBD2. The germline CDR1 and CDR2 sequences are MNHEY and SVGEGT. The CDR3 length is 12 residues. Trimming cost V 9 bases and J 8 bases; bases outside gene matches: 6. CDR3 nucleotides: TGTGCCAGACAGCCCGGGGGGGATGAGCAGTTCTTC. Translating gives CARQPGGDEQFF.

V usage is TRBV7-9 and J usage is TRBJ2-1; 8 bases align to TRBD2. V trimming: 1 base; J trimming: 4 bases; junction bases outside the gene matches: 6. This CDR3 contains 16 residues. Germline-derived CDR1 and CDR2 are SEHNR and FQNEAQ (reference sequence). The CDR3 DNA is TGTGCCAGCAGCTTAGACCCCGGGACTAGATACAATGAGCAGTTCTTC. Protein sequence: CASSLDPGTRYNEQFF.

This chain uses TRBV7-9 with TRBJ1-1; no definite D call. In germline, CDR1 is SEHNR, CDR2 FQNEAQ (reference sequence). The CDR3 extends over 14 amino acids. Trimming pared 2 bases from V and 1 base from J, leaving 8 bases between. This CDR3 reads CASSLWEENTEAFF. The DNA for the CDR3 is TGTGCCAGCAGCTTATGGGAGGAGAACACTGAAGCTTTCTTT.

A few counts support this clonotype. The genes are TRBV6-5 and TRBJ1-2, with D uncertain. CDR1 and CDR2 (germline): MNHEY, SVGAGI. The V end lost 0 bases, the J end lost 6 bases, and 20 bases lay between the germline ends. The CDR3 has 17 residues. CDR3 residues: CASSYSWVSISFNGYTF. CDR3 in DNA: TGTGCCAGCAGTTACTCTTGGGTCAGCATTTCCTTTAATGGCTACACCTTC.

There are many counts of this clonotype. V gene TRBV10-2 combines with J gene TRBJ2-7; TRBD2 is a possible D gene (5 bases). From germline, CDR1 is WSHSY and CDR2 SAAADI. V lost 7 bases to trimming and J lost 0 bases, with 7 bases between them. The CDR3 consists of 12 residues. The CDR3 reads CASTGSSYEQYF. The CDR3 DNA reads TGCGCCAGCACGGGATCCTCCTACGAGCAGTACTTC.

The chain links TRBV10-3 to TRBJ2-7; a weak D match, TRBD2 (5 bases). This CDR3 comprises 12 residues. V lost 2 bases and J lost 7, with 9 bases in between. CDR1 is ENHRY and CDR2 is SYGVKD in the germline V gene. CDR3 DNA sequence: TGTGCCATCAGTGAGACTTGGAGGGAGCAGTACTTC. Translated: CAISETWREQYF.

This clonotype appeared a few times. CDR3 DNA sequence: TGTGCCATCGGGGGACCAGACTACAATGAGCAGTTCTTC. Amino acids: CAIGGPDYNEQFF. The chain combines TRBV7-9 with TRBJ2-1, with a possible D match to TRBD2 (6 bases). CDR3 length equals 13 residues. Trimming removed 10 bases at V and 3 bases at J, with 13 bases between. Germline CDR1 SEHNR, CDR2 FQNEAQ (reference sequence).

CDR3 nucleotides: TGTGCCAGCAGCTTAAGGTCAGCCGCCTACGAGCAGTACTTC. It is translated as CASSLRSAAYEQYF. V usage is TRBV7-2 and J usage is TRBJ2-7; D is uncertain. CDR1 and CDR2 from the germline V gene are SGHTA and FQGNSA. Trimming left V 2 bases short and J 2 bases short, with 10 bases between. The CDR3 runs to 14 residues.

There are a few counts of this clonotype. This sequence joins TRBV12-3 or TRBV12-4 and TRBJ2-6; 9 bases match TRBD1. V lost 5 bases and J lost 1; bases outside the gene matches: 6. This CDR3 is 17 amino acids long. The CDR3, as DNA: TGTGCCAGCAGTCAACAGGGGGCCGCTTCTGGGGCCAACGTCCTGACTTTC. Translation gives CASSQQGAASGANVLTF.

The rearrangement uses TRBV29-1 and TRBJ2-6, with no clear D. Germline V CDR1 and CDR2: SQVTM, ANQGSEA. This CDR3 is 12 amino acids long. Trimming took off 5 bases at V and 3 bases at J, with 5 bases between the two ends. The CDR3 bases are TGCAGCGTTCATGGTGGGGCCAACGTCCTGACTTTC. It translates to CSVHGGANVLTF.

This clonotype was observed a handful of times. CDR3 nucleotide sequence: TGTGCCAGCAGCCAAGAATTGGGTGAGCAGTTCTTC. Amino acid sequence: CASSQELGEQFF. The chain couples TRBV4-2 to TRBJ2-5; D ambiguous. The J call is doubtful: the DNA matches TRBJ2-1 better. Germline values: CDR1 LGHNA, CDR2 YNFKEQ. The CDR3 is 12 amino acids.

CDR3 in DNA: TGTGCCAGCAGTTGGGACAGGGGTACCTACACCTTC. Protein product: CASSWDRGTYTF. V and J are TRBV6-5 and TRBJ1-2, with 10 bases matching TRBD1. This CDR3 comprises 12 residues. V lost 4 bases to trimming and J lost 10 bases; unmatched junction nucleotides: 3. Germline-derived CDR1 and CDR2 are MNHEY and SVGAGI.

The rearrangement links TRBV4-3 to TRBJ1-1; D may be TRBD1 (5 bases). This CDR3 region has 14 residues. Trimming left V 0 bases short and J 7 bases short, with 12 bases between. CDR1 and CDR2 (germline): LGHNA, YSLEER. The CDR3 DNA follows: TGCGCCAGCAGCCAAGATATCGAGCAGGGTGAAGCTTTCTTT. Translation gives CASSQDIEQGEAFF.

This chain uses TRBV20-1 with TRBJ2-3; a weak D match, TRBD2 (5 bases). V lost 1 base and J 2 bases, leaving 22 bases between the germline ends. Germline CDR1 DFQATT, CDR2 SNEGSKA (reference sequence). The CDR3 is made up of 18 amino acids. CDR3 nucleotide sequence: TGCAGTGCTAGAGCTAGGATATGGTATGCGGGTACCACAGATACGCAGTATTTT. Translated: CSARARIWYAGTTDTQYF.